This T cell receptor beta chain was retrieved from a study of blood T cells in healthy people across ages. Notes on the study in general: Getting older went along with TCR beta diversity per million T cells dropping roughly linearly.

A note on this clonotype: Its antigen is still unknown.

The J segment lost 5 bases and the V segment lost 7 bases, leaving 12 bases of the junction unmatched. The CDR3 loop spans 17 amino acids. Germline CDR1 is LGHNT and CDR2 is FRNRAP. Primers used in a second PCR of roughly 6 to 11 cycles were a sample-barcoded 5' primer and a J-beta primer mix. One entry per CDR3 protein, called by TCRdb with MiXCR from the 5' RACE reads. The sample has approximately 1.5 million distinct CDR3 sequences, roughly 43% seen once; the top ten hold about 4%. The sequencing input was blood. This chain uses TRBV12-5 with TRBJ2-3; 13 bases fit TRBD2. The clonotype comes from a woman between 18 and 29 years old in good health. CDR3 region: CASANPGLAGVRDTQYF. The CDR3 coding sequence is TGTGCTAGTGCCAACCCCGGACTAGCGGGAGTAAGAGATACGCAGTATTTT.